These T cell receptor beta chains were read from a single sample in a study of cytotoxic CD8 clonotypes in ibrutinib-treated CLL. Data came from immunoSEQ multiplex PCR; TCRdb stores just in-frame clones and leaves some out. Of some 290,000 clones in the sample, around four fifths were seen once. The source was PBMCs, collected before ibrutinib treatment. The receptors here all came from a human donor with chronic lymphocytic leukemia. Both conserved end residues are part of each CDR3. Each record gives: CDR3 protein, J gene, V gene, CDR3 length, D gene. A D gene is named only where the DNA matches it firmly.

cdr3_aa: CASKLAGAYEQYF
j_call: TRBJ2-7
v_call: TRBV9
cdr3_length: 13
d_call: TRBD2

cdr3_aa: CASRLLETSGDSYEQYF
j_call: TRBJ2-7
v_call: TRBV12-2
cdr3_length: 17
d_call: NA

cdr3_aa: CASSQSRGVSEQFF
j_call: TRBJ2-1
v_call: TRBV4-1
cdr3_length: 14
d_call: NA

cdr3_aa: CASRINTEAFF
j_call: TRBJ1-1
v_call: TRBV28
cdr3_length: 11
d_call: NA

cdr3_aa: CASSRLSGAETQYF
j_call: TRBJ2-5
v_call: TRBV5-4
cdr3_length: 14
d_call: NA

cdr3_aa: CASTRGLAGIASYNEQFF
j_call: TRBJ2-1
v_call: TRBV28
cdr3_length: 18
d_call: TRBD2

cdr3_aa: CAWSEGEKLFF
j_call: TRBJ1-4
v_call: TRBV30
cdr3_length: 11
d_call: NA

cdr3_aa: CASSRPGEKLFF
j_call: TRBJ1-4
v_call: TRBV7-2
cdr3_length: 12
d_call: NA

cdr3_aa: CASSNSSSPNQPQHF
j_call: TRBJ1-5
v_call: TRBV6-6
cdr3_length: 15
d_call: NA

cdr3_aa: CAKFGRTWYEQYF
j_call: TRBJ2-7
v_call: TRBV27
cdr3_length: 13
d_call: TRBD2

cdr3_aa: CASSPLGDDTDTQYF
j_call: TRBJ2-3
v_call: TRBV18
cdr3_length: 15
d_call: NA

cdr3_aa: CASSLVSSGTDTQYF
j_call: TRBJ2-3
v_call: TRBV7-2
cdr3_length: 15
d_call: NA

cdr3_aa: CASSSGLAGPAEQYF
j_call: TRBJ2-7
v_call: TRBV27
cdr3_length: 15
d_call: TRBD2

cdr3_aa: CASSLAGTPAWRTEAFF
j_call: TRBJ1-1
v_call: TRBV27
cdr3_length: 17
d_call: NA

cdr3_aa: CASSPRSGGPDEQYF
j_call: TRBJ2-7
v_call: TRBV18
cdr3_length: 15
d_call: TRBD2

cdr3_aa: CASSYRAVTDTQYF
j_call: TRBJ2-3
v_call: TRBV6-5
cdr3_length: 14
d_call: NA

cdr3_aa: CASSIPWGGQPQHF
j_call: TRBJ1-5
v_call: TRBV19
cdr3_length: 14
d_call: NA